This T cell receptor beta chain derives from a study of blood T cell repertoires in COVID-19. Repertoires were generated with immunoSEQ multiplex PCR, while TCRdb's copy carries only in-frame clones and drops some. Of 310,000 or so clones in the sample, approximately 90% were seen once. CDR3 size: 14 residues. CDR1 and CDR2 (germline): SGHRS, YFSETQ. V was clipped by 4 bases and J by 10 bases; unmatched bases: 9. The receptor comes from a woman aged 18-29 years who had recovered from COVID-19. The V call is TRBV5-1, the J call TRBJ2-1; 9 bases line up with TRBD1. The specimen was PBMCs or T cells enriched from blood (not recorded which). Here the CDR3 reads CASSLRDRAHEQFF. CDR3 DNA sequence: TGCGCCAGCAGCCTCCGGGACAGGGCTCACGAGCAGTTCTTC.